This T cell receptor (beta chain) originates from a study of blood T cells in healthy people across ages. Alongside a J-beta primer mix, a sample-barcoded 5' primer served in a second PCR lasting roughly 7 to 12 cycles. TCRdb ran MiXCR on the 5' RACE reads and lists one entry per CDR3 protein. The sample has about 680,000 distinct CDR3 sequences; approximately 50% are singletons. Those donating, healthy Caucasian individuals from Russia, were aged about 6 to 100. This sequence originates from a woman aged 55-69 years in good health. The sequencing sample was made of blood.

The CDR3 spells CASSLVQEYGYTF. In DNA, the CDR3 is TGTGCCAGCAGCTTAGTCCAGGAATATGGCTACACCTTC. The V and J genes are TRBV7-8 and TRBJ1-2; no reliable D call. Germline values: CDR1 SGHVS, CDR2 FQNEAQ. The V end was cut by 1 base, the J end by 5 bases, with 8 bases between. The CDR3 has 13 residues.